A single sample is the source of the 7 T cell receptor beta chains below, sequenced in a study of blood T cell repertoires in COVID-19. TCRdb keeps only in-frame clones here, not all; method: immunoSEQ multiplex PCR. The profile shows 55,000 to 85,000 clones, 88% of them singletons. Sequencing was carried out using peripheral blood. Receptors were obtained from a human donor in a cohort sampled during active COVID-19.

Many counts were recorded for this clone. The chain links TRBV5-4 to TRBJ2-3; 8 bases are shared with TRBD1. Losses at the gene ends were 4 bases for V and 4 bases for J; bases not matched to a gene: 8. Per germline, CDR1 SGHNT and CDR2 YYREEE (reference sequence). This CDR3 contains 15 residues. In DNA, the CDR3 is TGTGCCAGCAGCCACCCCGGACAGGGTTCAGATACGCAGTATTTT. Its translation: CASSHPGQGSDTQYF.

The chain joins TRBV10-3 to TRBJ1-1; D gene ambiguous. The V end was cut by 0 bases, the J end by 6 bases, with 11 bases between. Per the germline V gene, CDR1 is ENHRY and CDR2 is SYGVKD. This CDR3 region has 14 residues. The CDR3 DNA sequence: TGTGCCATCAGTGAGTCGTTTTCCACTCCTGAAGCTTTCTTT. Protein sequence: CAISESFSTPEAFF.

CDR3 in DNA: TGTGCCATTTTGGACAGGGCTAATGAAAAACTGTTTTTT. It codes for CAILDRANEKLFF. The chain carries TRBV12-3 or TRBV12-4 and TRBJ1-4; 8 positions agree with TRBD1. V trimming: 10 bases; J trimming: 3 bases; junction bases outside the gene matches: 4. The CDR3 extends over 13 amino acids.

The chain is built from TRBV19 and TRBJ1-1; D possibly corresponds to TRBD1 (6 bases). V lost 3 bases, J lost 9 bases, and 11 bases lay in between. The CDR3 covers 12 residues. Germline loops: CDR1 LNHDA, CDR2 SQIVND (reference sequence). CDR3 protein: CASSMVRGQAFF. The CDR3 DNA sequence: TGTGCCAGTAGTATGGTCAGGGGCCAAGCTTTCTTT.

CDR3 loop: CASSLDSSTDTQYF. DNA of the CDR3: TGTGCCAGCAGCTTGGATTCTAGCACAGATACGCAGTATTTT. V is TRBV5-6 and J is TRBJ2-3; D unresolved. The CDR3 has 14 amino acids. The ends were cut back, 0 bases at V and 0 bases at J, with 5 bases in the middle. Germline V CDR1 and CDR2: SGHDT, YYEEEE. The full variable domain, its missing parts supplied by reference TRBV5-6 and TRBJ2-3, is DAGVTQSPTHLIKTRGQQVTLRCSPKSGHDTVSWYQQALGQGPQFIFQYYEEEERQRGNFPDRFSGHQFPNYSSELNVNALLLGDSALYLCASSLDSSTDTQYFGPGTRLTVL.

For this clone: This specimen includes other DNA sequences encoding the same CDR3. The chain has TRBV11-2 and TRBJ2-3; 7 bases are shared with TRBD1. Germline values: CDR1 SGHAT, CDR2 FQNNGV. The CDR3 is 14 residues long. J was trimmed by 1 base and V by 5 bases; bases with no gene match: 3. The CDR3 sequence: CASSQGTGTDTQYF. The CDR3 bases are TGTGCCAGCAGCCAGGGGACAGGCACAGATACGCAGTATTTT.

The J gene is TRBJ2-7, the V gene TRBV2; TRBD2 aligns across 14 bases. The V gene end was trimmed by 6 bases and the J gene end by 4 bases; junction bases not matched to a gene: 11. This CDR3 comprises 17 residues. Germline CDR1 reads SNHLY; CDR2 reads FYNNEI. DNA of the CDR3: TGTGCCAGCAGGAAGAGACTAGCGGGAGGGCCCGGTTACGAGCAGTACTTC. Protein product: CASRKRLAGGPGYEQYF. The variable domain in full, with the rest retrieved from reference TRBV2 and TRBJ2-7, is EPEVTQTPSHQVTQMGQEVILRCVPISNHLYFYWYRQILGQKVEFLVSFYNNEISEKSEIFDDQFSVERPDGSNFTLKIRSTKLEDSAMYFCASRKRLAGGPGYEQYFGPGTRLTVT.